This T cell receptor (beta chain) was identified in a study of blood T cells in healthy people across ages. Germline CDR1 is SGHAT and CDR2 is FQNNGV. CDR3 length equals 15 residues. Germline trimming cut 7 bases from V and 6 bases from J; bases unmatched to any gene: 13. A J-beta primer mix and a sample-barcoded 5' primer were used in a second PCR of about 7 to 12 cycles. A 12-random-nucleotide template-switch adaptor tagged each cDNA molecule. MiXCR was run by TCRdb on the 5' RACE reads, yielding one entry per CDR3 protein. The sample includes hundreds of thousands of distinct CDR3 sequences, about 28% of them seen just once. Study-wide results and caveats: PBMC samples, being unsorted, prevented any conclusive comparison of naive and antigen-experienced cells.

Caucasian, healthy and from Russia, the donors were aged between 6 and 90. Whenever a sample was processed, at least 7 million PBMCs were isolated. Concerning this clonotype itself: The target antigen is unknown.

Input material: blood. This TCR was sampled from a woman older than 75 in good health. V usage is TRBV11-2 and J usage is TRBJ2-5, with TRBD2 identical over 8 bases. The CDR3, as DNA: TGTGCCAGCAAGAACGCGGGAGGAGCACAAAAGACCCAGTACTTC. Translated, it gives CASKNAGGAQKTQYF.